One TCR beta chain is described in this entry. This clone's antigen is unknown. No per-base quality is available; no much larger clone lies one base away. The trim is 9 bases for V and 4 bases for J, with a gap of 12 bases between the germline ends. Based on the germline V gene (reference sequence), the CDR1 and CDR2 sequences are LNHDA and SQIVND. The CDR3 measures 12 amino acids from cysteine to phenylalanine. CDR3 DNA only is kept here, 36 bases in frame from base 1. This entry belongs to a study of blood T cell repertoires in COVID-19 (dated by TCRdb to 2020 to 2021). At the level of the whole study: Samples from collaborators originated in the United States, Italy and Spain and spanned both the acute and convalescent phases of COVID-19. The prospective study material was composed of cDNA or gDNA derived from T cells, B-cell-depleted T cells, or PBMCs. The dataset comprised deeply sampled blood TCRbeta repertoires from subjects exposed to, actively infected with, or recovered from COVID-19. A freely available public database, intended as a resource for researchers studying the immune response to SARS-CoV-2, is where the repertoires were released. Samples were obtained from the ongoing ImmuneRACE study (first 160 participants) and from about 1,300 subjects provided by 6 global collaborators. A de-identified subject ID, COVID-19 status, age in years and sex were almost always included in the sample metadata. Where available, HLA class I and class II types were obtained from metadata supplied by the sample provider rather than from assay-based typing. The full study reports these points: How much clinical and demographic metadata was included differed by source and by participant, and the metadata was provided uncurated.

In the prospective study, participants were about 18 to 90 years old, resided in around 25 geographic areas of the United States, and were enrolled through a virtual design. In the prospective study, cohorts were assigned on the basis of participant-reported clinical history obtained from a screening survey and a study questionnaire. In the prospective study, mobile phlebotomists collected whole blood, serum and a nasopharyngeal or oropharyngeal swab from each participant. Over a 2-month period, participants in the prospective study had the option of providing additional blood draws and questionnaires. Blood samples from the prospective study were shipped frozen or at room temperature prior to DNA extraction. The immunoSEQ Assay, a bias-controlled multiplex PCR, was used to amplify TCRbeta CDR3 regions from genomic DNA. In the paper's pipeline: The number of nucleated cells in each sample was estimated from the amplification of reference gene primers within the assay. To quantify the absolute abundance of each unique TCRbeta CDR3 rearrangement, sequence reads were collapsed and filtered. For each sample, productive Simpson clonality was calculated by taking the square root of Simpson's diversity index across productive rearrangements. Entries here come from immuneACCESS through TCRdb and include only in-frame sequences with V and J called. Some clones fail to appear in such tables; in the studies checked, an unresolved V gene covers under half of the shortfall, and the cause of the remainder is unknown. For V, J and clone size, that table is used; D and trimming come from the DNA. The sample contains about 440,000 clones, about 85% of them found a single time. Of the sample, nearly 2% falls within the top ten clones.

The clonotype was recovered from a woman younger than 35 with acute COVID-19. The sample consisted of PBMCs or T cells enriched from blood (not recorded which). The rearrangement combines TRBV19 with TRBJ2-5; 6 matching bases give a weak D call of TRBD1. The bases are TGTGCCAGCAGTCGAGGGGGAGAGACCCAGTACTTC. It translates to CASSRGGETQYF.